This T cell receptor (beta chain) was sequenced for a study of blood T cells in healthy people across ages. Study results and limitations: With donor CMV status unknown, expanded clonotype changes were possibly confounded.

A note on this clonotype: The antigen is not known.

Using a J-beta primer mix together with a sample-barcoded 5' primer, a second PCR was run for roughly 6 to 12 cycles. MiXCR was run by TCRdb on the 5' RACE reads, yielding one entry per CDR3 protein. The repertoire has almost 1 million distinct CDR3 sequences, roughly half of them found once; the top ten carry 20% to 25%. Between the trimmed V and J ends, which lost 3 bases and 0 bases, there was a span of 17 bases. The CDR3 totals 16 residues. Germline loops: CDR1 DFQATT, CDR2 SNEGSKA (reference sequence). The receptor was derived from a woman aged 55 to 70 in good health. The chain carries TRBV20-1 and TRBJ2-5; no clear D gene. Input material: blood. In DNA form, the CDR3 reads TGCAGTGCTAGGGTACGCAGCACCTGGTACCAAGAGACCCAGTACTTC. It translates to CSARVRSTWYQETQYF.